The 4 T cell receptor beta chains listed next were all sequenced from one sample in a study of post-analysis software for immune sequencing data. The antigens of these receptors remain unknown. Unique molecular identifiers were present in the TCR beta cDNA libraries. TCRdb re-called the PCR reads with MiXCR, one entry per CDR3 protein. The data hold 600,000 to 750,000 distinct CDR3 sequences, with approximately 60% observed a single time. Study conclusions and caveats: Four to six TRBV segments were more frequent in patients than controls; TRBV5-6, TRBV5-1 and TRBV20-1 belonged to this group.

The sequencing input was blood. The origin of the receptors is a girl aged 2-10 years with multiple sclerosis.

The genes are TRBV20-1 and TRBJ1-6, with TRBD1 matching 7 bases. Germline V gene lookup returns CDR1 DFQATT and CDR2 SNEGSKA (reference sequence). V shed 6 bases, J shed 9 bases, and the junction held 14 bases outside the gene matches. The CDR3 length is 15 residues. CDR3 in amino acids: CSALGGGGISSPLHF. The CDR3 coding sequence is TGCAGTGCGCTGGGGGGAGGGGGCATTAGTTCACCCCTCCACTTT.

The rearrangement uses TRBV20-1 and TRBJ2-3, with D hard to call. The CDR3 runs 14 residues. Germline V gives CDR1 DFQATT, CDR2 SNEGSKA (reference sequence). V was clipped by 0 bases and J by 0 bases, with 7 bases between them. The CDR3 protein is CSARDYLSTDTQYF. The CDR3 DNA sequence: TGCAGTGCTAGAGACTACCTTAGCACAGATACGCAGTATTTT.

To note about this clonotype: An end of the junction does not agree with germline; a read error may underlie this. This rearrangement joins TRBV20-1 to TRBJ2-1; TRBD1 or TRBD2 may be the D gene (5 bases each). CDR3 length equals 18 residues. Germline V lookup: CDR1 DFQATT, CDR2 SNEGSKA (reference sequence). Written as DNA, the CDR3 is TGCAGAGCTAGAGCCTCCTATTCGGGGACGAGCTCCTACAATGAGCAGTTCTTC. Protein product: CRARASYSGTSSYNEQFF.

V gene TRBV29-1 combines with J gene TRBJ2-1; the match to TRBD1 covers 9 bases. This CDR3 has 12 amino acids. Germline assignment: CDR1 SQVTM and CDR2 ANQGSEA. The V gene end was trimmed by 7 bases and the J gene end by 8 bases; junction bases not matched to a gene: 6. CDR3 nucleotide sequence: TGCAGCGCCAACAGGGGGCGGGATGAGCAGTTCTTC. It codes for CSANRGRDEQFF.